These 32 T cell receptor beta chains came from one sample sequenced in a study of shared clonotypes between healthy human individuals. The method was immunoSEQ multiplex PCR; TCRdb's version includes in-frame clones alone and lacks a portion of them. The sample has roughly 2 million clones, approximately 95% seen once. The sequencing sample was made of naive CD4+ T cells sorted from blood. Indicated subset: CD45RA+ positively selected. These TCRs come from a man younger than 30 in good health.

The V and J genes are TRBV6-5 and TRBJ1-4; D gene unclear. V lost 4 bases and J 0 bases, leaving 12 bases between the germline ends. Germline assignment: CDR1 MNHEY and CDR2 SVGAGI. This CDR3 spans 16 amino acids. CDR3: CASSSGGTTTNEKLFF. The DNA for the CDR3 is TGTGCCAGCAGTTCCGGCGGCACAACAACTAATGAAAAACTGTTTTTT.

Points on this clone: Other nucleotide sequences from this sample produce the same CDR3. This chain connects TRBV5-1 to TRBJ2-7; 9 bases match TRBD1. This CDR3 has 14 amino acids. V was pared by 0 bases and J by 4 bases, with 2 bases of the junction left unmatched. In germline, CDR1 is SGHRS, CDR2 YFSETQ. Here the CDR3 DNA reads TGCGCCAGCAGCTTGGACAGGGGGCCTTACGAGCAGTACTTC. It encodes CASSLDRGPYEQYF.

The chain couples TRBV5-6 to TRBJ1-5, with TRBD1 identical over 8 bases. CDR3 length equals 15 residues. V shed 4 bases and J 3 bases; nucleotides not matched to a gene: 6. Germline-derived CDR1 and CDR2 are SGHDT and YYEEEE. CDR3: CASSPGTGDNQPQHF. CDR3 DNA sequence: TGTGCCAGCAGCCCAGGGACAGGCGACAATCAGCCCCAGCATTTT.

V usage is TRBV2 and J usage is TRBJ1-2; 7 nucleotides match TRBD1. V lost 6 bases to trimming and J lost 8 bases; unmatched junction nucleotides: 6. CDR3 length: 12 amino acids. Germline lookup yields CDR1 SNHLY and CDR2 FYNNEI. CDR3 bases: TGTGCCAGCAGCCGGACAGGAGAGGGCTACACCTTC. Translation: CASSRTGEGYTF.

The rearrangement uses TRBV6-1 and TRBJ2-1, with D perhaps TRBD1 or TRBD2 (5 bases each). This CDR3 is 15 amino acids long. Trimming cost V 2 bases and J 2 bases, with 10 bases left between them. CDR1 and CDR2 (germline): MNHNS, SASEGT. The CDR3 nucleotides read TGTGCCAGCAGTGAATTGGGGGTGGCCTACAATGAGCAGTTCTTC. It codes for CASSELGVAYNEQFF.

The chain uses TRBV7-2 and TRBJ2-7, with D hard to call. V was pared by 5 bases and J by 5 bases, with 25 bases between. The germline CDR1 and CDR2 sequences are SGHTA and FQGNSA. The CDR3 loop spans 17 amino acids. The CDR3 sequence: CASSRRRKEATSHEQYF. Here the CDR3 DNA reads TGTGCCAGCAGCCGCCGTCGGAAAGAGGCTACGTCCCACGAGCAGTACTTC.

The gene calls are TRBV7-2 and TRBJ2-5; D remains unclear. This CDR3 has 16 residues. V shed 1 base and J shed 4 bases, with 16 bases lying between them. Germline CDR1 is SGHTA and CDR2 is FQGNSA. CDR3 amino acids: CASSLVSVPGRETQYF. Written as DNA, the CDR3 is TGTGCCAGCAGCTTAGTGTCTGTGCCGGGCAGAGAGACCCAGTACTTC. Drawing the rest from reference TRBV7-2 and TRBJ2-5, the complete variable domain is GAGVSQSPSNKVTEKGKDVELRCDPISGHTALYWYRQSLGQGLEFLIYFQGNSAPDKSGLPSDRFSAERTGGSVSTLTIQRTQQEDSAVYLCASSLVSVPGRETQYFGPGTRLLVL.

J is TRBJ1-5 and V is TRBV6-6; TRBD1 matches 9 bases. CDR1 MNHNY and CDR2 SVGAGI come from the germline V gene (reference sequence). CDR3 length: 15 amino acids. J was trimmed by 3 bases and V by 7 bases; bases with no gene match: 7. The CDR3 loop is CASIKGTGNNQPQHF. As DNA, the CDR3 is TGTGCCAGCATTAAGGGGACAGGGAACAATCAGCCCCAGCATTTT.

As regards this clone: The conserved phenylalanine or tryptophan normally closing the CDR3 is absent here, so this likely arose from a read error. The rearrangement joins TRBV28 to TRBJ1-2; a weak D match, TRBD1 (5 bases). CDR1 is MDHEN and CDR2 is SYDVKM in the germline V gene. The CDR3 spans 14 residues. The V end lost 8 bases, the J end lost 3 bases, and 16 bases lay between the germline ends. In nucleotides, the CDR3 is TGTGCCAGCGCCCAGCAGGGCCCCTACTATGGCTACACCCTC. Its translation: CASAQQGPYYGYTL.

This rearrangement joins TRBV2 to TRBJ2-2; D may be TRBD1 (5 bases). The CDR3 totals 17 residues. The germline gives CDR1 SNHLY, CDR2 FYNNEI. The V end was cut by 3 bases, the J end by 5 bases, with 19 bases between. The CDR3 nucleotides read TGTGCCAGCAGTGAGAATCTAGGGGTTTCGGATACCGGGGAGCTGTTTTTT. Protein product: CASSENLGVSDTGELFF.

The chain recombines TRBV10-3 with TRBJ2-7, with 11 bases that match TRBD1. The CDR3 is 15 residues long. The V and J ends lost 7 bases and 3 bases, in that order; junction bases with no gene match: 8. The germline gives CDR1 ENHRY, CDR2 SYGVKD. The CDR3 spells CAITAGTGGIYEQYF. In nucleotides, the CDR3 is TGTGCCATCACCGCCGGGACAGGGGGTATCTACGAGCAGTACTTC.

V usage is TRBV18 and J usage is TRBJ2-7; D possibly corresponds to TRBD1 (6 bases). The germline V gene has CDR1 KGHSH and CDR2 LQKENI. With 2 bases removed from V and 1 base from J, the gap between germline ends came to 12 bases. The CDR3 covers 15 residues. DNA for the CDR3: TGTGCCAGCTCACCAGTGACAGGCTTTTCCTACGAGCAGTACTTC. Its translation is CASSPVTGFSYEQYF. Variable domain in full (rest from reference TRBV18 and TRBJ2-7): NAGVMQNPRHLVRRRGQEARLRCSPMKGHSHVYWYRQLPEEGLKFMVYLQKENIIDESGMPKERFSAEFPKEGPSILRIQQVVRGDSAAYFCASSPVTGFSYEQYFGPGTRLTVT.

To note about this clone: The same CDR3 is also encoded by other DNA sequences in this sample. CDR3 sequence: CSVEGGSSYNEQFF. CDR3 DNA sequence: TGCAGCGTTGAGGGCGGAAGCTCCTACAATGAGCAGTTCTTC. This sequence joins TRBV29-1 and TRBJ2-1; the D is unclear. The germline gives CDR1 SQVTM, CDR2 ANQGSEA. V shed 3 bases and J shed 0 bases, with 9 bases lying between them. This CDR3 is built from 14 residues.

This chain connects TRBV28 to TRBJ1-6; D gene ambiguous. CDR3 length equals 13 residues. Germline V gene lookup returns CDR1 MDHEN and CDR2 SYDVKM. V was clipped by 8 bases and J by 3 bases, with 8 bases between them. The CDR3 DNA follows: TGTGCCAGCCGAGACAACTATAATTCACCCCTCCACTTT. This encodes CASRDNYNSPLHF.

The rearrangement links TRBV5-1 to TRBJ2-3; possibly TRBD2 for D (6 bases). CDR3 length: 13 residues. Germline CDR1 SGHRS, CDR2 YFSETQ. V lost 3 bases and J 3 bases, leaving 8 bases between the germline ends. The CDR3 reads CASSSDYTDTQYF. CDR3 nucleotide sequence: TGCGCCAGCAGCTCGGACTATACAGATACGCAGTATTTT.

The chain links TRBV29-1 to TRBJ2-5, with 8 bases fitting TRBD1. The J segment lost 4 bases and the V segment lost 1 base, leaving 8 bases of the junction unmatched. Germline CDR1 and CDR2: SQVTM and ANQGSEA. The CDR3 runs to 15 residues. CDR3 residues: CSVEAGQGRGETQYF. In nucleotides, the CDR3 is TGCAGCGTTGAAGCCGGACAGGGCAGGGGAGAGACCCAGTACTTC.

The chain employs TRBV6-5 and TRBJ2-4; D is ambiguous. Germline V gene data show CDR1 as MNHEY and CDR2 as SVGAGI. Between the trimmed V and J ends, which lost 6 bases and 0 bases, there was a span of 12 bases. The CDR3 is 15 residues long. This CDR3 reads CASRSYTLAKNIQYF. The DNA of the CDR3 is TGTGCCAGCAGGTCTTACACGCTAGCCAAAAACATTCAGTACTTC.

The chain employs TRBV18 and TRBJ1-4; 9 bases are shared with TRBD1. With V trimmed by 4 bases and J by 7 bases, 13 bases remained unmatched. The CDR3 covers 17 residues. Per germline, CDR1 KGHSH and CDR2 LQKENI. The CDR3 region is CASSLSPPTGGGEKLFF. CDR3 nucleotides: TGTGCCAGCTCACTATCCCCACCGACAGGGGGAGGTGAAAAACTGTTTTTT.

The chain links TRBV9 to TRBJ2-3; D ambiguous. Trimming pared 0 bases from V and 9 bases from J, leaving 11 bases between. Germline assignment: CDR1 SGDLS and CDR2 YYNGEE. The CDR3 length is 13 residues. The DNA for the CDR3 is TGTGCCAGCAGCGTAGCCGGAGTGGACACGCAGTATTTT. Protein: CASSVAGVDTQYF.

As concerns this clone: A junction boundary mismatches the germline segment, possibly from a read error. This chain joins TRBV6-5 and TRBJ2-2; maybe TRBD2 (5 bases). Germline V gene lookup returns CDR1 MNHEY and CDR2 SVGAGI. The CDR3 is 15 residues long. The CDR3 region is CASRYSGGRTGELFF. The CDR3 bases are TGTGCCAGCAGATACTCAGGTGGGAGAACCGGGGAGCTGTTTTTT.

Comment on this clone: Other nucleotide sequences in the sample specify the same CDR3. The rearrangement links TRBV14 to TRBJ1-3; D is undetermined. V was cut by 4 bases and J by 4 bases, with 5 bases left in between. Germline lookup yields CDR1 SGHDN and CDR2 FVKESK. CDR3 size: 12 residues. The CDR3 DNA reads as TGTGCCAGCAGCCCGACCGGAAACACCATATATTTT. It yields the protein CASSPTGNTIYF.

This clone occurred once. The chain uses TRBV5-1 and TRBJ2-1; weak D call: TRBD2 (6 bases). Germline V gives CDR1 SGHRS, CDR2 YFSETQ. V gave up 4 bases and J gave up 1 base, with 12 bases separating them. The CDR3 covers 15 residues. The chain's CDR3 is CASSEVGGSYNEQFF. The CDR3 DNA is TGCGCCAGCAGCGAGGTGGGGGGTTCCTACAATGAGCAGTTCTTC.

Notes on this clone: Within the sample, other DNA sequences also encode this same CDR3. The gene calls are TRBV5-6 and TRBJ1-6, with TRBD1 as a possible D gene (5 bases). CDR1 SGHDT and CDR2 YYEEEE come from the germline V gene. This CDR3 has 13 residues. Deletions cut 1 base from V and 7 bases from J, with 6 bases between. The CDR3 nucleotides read TGTGCCAGCAGCTTGACAGGAAATTCACCCCTCCACTTT. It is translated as CASSLTGNSPLHF.

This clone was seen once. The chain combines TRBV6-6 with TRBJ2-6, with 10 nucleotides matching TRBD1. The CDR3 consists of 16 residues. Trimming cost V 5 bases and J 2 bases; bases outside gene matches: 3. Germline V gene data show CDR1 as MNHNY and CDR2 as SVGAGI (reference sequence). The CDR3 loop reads CASSPDRGPGANVLTF. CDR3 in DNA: TGTGCCAGCAGTCCCGACAGGGGGCCTGGGGCCAACGTCCTGACTTTC.

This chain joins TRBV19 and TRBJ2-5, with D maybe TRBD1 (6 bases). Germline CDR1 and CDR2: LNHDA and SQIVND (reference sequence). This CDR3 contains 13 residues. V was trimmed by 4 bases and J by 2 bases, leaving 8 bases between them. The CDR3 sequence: CASSTRGQETQYF. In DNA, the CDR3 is TGTGCCAGTAGTACGAGGGGGCAAGAGACCCAGTACTTC.

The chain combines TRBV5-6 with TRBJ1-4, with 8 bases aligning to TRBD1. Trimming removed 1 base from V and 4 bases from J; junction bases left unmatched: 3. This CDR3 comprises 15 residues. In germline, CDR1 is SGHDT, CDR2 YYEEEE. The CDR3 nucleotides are TGTGCCAGCAGCTTGAGGACAGGGTTTAATGAAAAACTGTTTTTT. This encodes CASSLRTGFNEKLFF.

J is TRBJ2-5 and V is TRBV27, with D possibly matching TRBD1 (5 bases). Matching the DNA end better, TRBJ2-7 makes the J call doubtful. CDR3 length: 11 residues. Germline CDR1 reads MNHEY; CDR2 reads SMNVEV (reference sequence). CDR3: CASAGFYEQYF. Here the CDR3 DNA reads TGTGCCTCCGCAGGGTTCTACGAGCAGTACTTC.

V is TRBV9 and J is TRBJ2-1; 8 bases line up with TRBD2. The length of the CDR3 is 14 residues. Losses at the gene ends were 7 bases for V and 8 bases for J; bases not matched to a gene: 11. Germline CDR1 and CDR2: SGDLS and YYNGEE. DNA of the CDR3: TGTGCCAGCTCAGCGGGAGATTTCTTTGATGAGCAGTTCTTC. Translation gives CASSAGDFFDEQFF.

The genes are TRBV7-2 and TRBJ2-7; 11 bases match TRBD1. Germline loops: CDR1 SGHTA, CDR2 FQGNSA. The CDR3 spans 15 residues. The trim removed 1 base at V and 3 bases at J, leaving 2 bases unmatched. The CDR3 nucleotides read TGTGCCAGCAGCTTAGGGACAGGGGGCATCTACGAGCAGTACTTC. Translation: CASSLGTGGIYEQYF. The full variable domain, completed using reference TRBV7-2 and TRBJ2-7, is GAGVSQSPSNKVTEKGKDVELRCDPISGHTALYWYRQSLGQGLEFLIYFQGNSAPDKSGLPSDRFSAERTGGSVSTLTIQRTQQEDSAVYLCASSLGTGGIYEQYFGPGTRLTVT.

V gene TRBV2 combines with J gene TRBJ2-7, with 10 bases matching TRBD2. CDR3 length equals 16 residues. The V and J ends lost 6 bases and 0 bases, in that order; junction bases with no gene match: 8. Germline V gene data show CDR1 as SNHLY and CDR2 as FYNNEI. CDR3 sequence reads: CASREVAGGSSYEQYF. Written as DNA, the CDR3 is TGTGCCAGCAGGGAGGTAGCGGGAGGAAGCTCCTACGAGCAGTACTTC.

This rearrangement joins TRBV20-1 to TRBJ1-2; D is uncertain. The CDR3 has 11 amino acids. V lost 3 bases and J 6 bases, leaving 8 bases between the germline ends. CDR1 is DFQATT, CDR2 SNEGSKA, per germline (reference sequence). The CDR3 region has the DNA TGCAGTGCTAGTAAGGGAAATGGCTACACCTTC. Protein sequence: CSASKGNGYTF.

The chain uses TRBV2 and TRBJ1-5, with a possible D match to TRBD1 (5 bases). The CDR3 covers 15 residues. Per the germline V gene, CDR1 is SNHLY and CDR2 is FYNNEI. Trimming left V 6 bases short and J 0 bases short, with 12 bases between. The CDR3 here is CASSGTPHSNQPQHF. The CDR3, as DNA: TGTGCCAGCAGCGGGACGCCTCATAGCAATCAGCCCCAGCATTTT.